This T cell receptor beta chain was sequenced during a study of PD-L1 blockade in urothelial cancer. Whole-study context: Prior chemotherapy regimens per patient numbered 0 to 3. At 3 weeks after treatment start (second dose) and again at 6 weeks, blood was analyzed. Researchers found blood samples held a median of roughly 140,000 T cells. Overall study findings and caveats: Patients with durable benefit had greater blood expansion of tumor-associated TCR clones 3 weeks into treatment.

About this clone: Its target is unknown.

Profiling relied on immunoSEQ multiplex PCR, and the TCRdb table lists in-frame clones only, not all of them. The repertoire consists of 20,000 to 30,000 clones, with almost 85% occurring once and the leading ten covering 8% to 10%. From germline, CDR1 is SGDLS and CDR2 YYNGEE. Trimming left V 0 bases short and J 5 bases short, with 17 bases between. This CDR3 comprises 16 residues. The sequenced sample was PBMCs, obtained around atezolizumab (anti-PD-L1) treatment. The rearrangement uses TRBV9 and TRBJ2-5, with D unresolved. The receptor's source is a man aged 65-85 years with urothelial cancer. The CDR3 coding sequence is TGTGCCAGCAGCGTAGGTGCCAGCCCCCAGGCGGAGACCCAGTACTTC. Amino acid sequence: CASSVGASPQAETQYF.